This T cell receptor (beta chain) is drawn from a study of CD8+ T cells in alopecia areata (dated by TCRdb to 2016 to 2019). Broadly, across the study: The treated patients took part in an open-label pilot trial in which moderate-to-severe alopecia areata was treated with oral tofacitinib at 5 to 10 mg twice daily. In both human patients and the C3H/HeJ mouse model, the study applied high-throughput TCRbeta sequencing to look at T cell clonal expansion in alopecia areata. Scalp clonality was compared among normal scalp (n=4), patchy alopecia areata scalp (n=8), and alopecia totalis/universalis scalp (n=8). immunoSEQ multiplex PCR using 35 Vbeta forward primers and 13 Jbeta reverse primers was used to amplify TCRbeta CDR3 regions. Patients on tofacitinib were biopsied at baseline and after 4 and 24 weeks of treatment, and several of the patients also had a later scalp biopsy. RNA was extracted with the PAXgene miRNA kit for fixed scalp, the miRNeasy kit for PBMCs, and the RNeasy kit for mouse skin. Human TCRbeta sequencing covered scalp tissue and sorted CD4+ and CD8+ peripheral blood T cells from patchy and totalis/universalis alopecia areata patients and healthy controls. Patients stayed on tofacitinib for 6 to 18 months and then had 6 months of follow-up off drug so that delayed response and recurrence could be assessed. Results and caveats for the whole study, not just this receptor: Compared with mice, TCR sequences shared between patients were less clear, possibly partly because of HLA diversity across the patient population. Lesional scalp, especially in alopecia totalis/universalis, showed higher clonality and more expanded CD8+ clones than normal scalp, suggesting antigenic drive. Unlike mouse skin, which is dominated by gammadelta T cells, normal human skin has resident alphabeta T cells that are also sequenced, and this complicates analysis of the scalp TCR repertoire.

The library was produced with the immunoSEQ multiplex PCR assay. To provide template for TCR sequencing, every sample had RNA extracted and reverse transcribed into cDNA. SuperScript III was used for first-strand cDNA synthesis, primed with a 2:1 mix of oligo-dT and random hexamers. A synthetic immune receptor repertoire was used to assess amplification bias, and residual bias was removed computationally. As for the authors' bioinformatics: Raw reads were preprocessed to remove errors, and CDR3 was defined by IMGT conventions from the conserved cysteine to phenylalanine. Clonality was computed by normalizing Shannon entropy by log2 of the number of productive unique TCRs and subtracting the result from 1. Whether each scalp clone was CD4 or CD8 was inferred by checking scalp TCRbeta sequences against the CD4 and CD8 repertoires from sorted blood. In its TCRdb copy, this immuneACCESS table keeps in-frame sequences only and misses some clones. Where compared with another copy, unresolved V genes explain less than half of these, and the others have no known cause. The DNA was the basis for D and trimming; V, J and clone size are from that table. The sample table holds some 130,000 clones, of which about three fifths were seen once. Clones ranked in the top ten supply 6.4% of the sample.

V is shortened by 5 bases, J by 5 bases, and the region joining them spans 12 bases. Based on the germline V gene, the CDR1 and CDR2 sequences are LGHNA and YSLEER. From the cysteine through the phenylalanine, the CDR3 covers 13 amino acids. The read is trimmed to its CDR3 DNA, 39 bases read in frame from base 1. Note on this clone: Its antigen remains unidentified. The sample holds no much larger clone one base away, and base qualities are not on file.

The sample's time point label, in plain terms: baseline before oral tofacitinib. Lesional scalp punch biopsies and peripheral blood were obtained from alopecia areata patients. PBMCs were isolated by density centrifugation and stained for CD3, CD4 and CD8, and CD4+ and CD8+ T cells were sorted on a FACSAria. The source of this sequence is a human donor with alopecia areata. The sequencing here drew on CD4+ T cells sorted from blood, taken at week 0. The chain couples TRBV4-3 to TRBJ2-5, with TRBD1 as a weak D call on 5 bases. Here the CDR3 is given as CASSSKAGETQYF. The base sequence is TGCGCCAGCAGCTCCAAAGCAGGGGAGACCCAGTACTTC.